Below, one T cell receptor beta chain is given with its context. Treatment defined: some 19 received Ad26.COV2.S at low or high dose, single or two shots; five or six received placebo; per-sample allocation not given. The samples date from day 63 after the first vaccine or placebo injection. The data belong to a study of Ad26.COV2.S vaccination and SARS-CoV-2 variants. Germline CDR1 and CDR2: LGHNA and YSLEER. The CDR3 contains 14 residues. The germline V and J ends were trimmed by 4 bases and 5 bases, with 9 bases remaining between them. Profiling relied on immunoSEQ multiplex PCR, and the TCRdb table lists in-frame clones only, not all of them. The sample records 200,000 to 300,000 clones, around nine tenths being singletons.

This chain joins TRBV4-3 and TRBJ1-6; D is unclear. Sequenced here: peripheral blood, sampled in a trial of Ad26.COV2.S vaccine versus placebo. This clonotype was obtained from a person between 18 and 59 years old who received the Ad26.COV2.S COVID-19 vaccine or a placebo. CDR3 sequence reads: CASSRGGNNSPLHF. The CDR3 DNA sequence: TGCGCCAGCAGCCGGGGAGGGAATAATTCACCCCTCCACTTT.